Shown below are 18 T cell receptor beta chains from a single sample sequenced in a study of cytomegalovirus exposure and HLA in healthy donors (dated by TCRdb to about 2017). The method behind the library was the immunoSEQ multiplex PCR assay. A mixture of 60 forward primers for TCR Vbeta segments and 13 reverse primers for TCR Jbeta segments was used in the multiplex PCR. Not all clones reach the TCRdb copy of this immuneACCESS table, which keeps in-frame sequences only. Checked studies attribute under half of the gap to unresolved V genes and leave the rest unexplained. This sample comprises 85,000 to 110,000 clones, almost 80% of them detected only once. Roughly 4% of the sample comes from the top ten. Input material: PBMCs. These receptors originate from a man between 45 and 60 years old in good health and CMV-seropositive.

Only a few counts were recorded for this clone. Germline and junction disagree at one end, which may indicate a read error. The chain combines TRBV6-6 with TRBJ1-2; 8 bases are a match to TRBD1. CDR1 is MNHNY, CDR2 SVGAGI, per germline (reference sequence). This CDR3 has 14 amino acids. Here the CDR3 DNA reads TGTGCCAGCAGTTCAGCATTCACCGGGACAGGACATGCCTTC. Protein product: CASSSAFTGTGHAF.

The chain links TRBV18 to TRBJ2-5; TRBD2 matches at 12 bases. Germline V gene data show CDR1 as KGHSH and CDR2 as LQKENI. CDR3 length: 17 residues. J lost 2 bases, V lost 4 bases, and 8 bases had no gene match. CDR3 DNA sequence: TGTGCCAGCTCACTATTCGGACTAGCGGGAAAACAAGAGACCCAGTACTTC. It yields the protein CASSLFGLAGKQETQYF.

The sample holds one count of this clone. The V and J genes are TRBV28 and TRBJ1-2; D perhaps matches TRBD1 (6 bases). Germline CDR1 and CDR2: MDHEN and SYDVKM. Trimming shortened V by 3 bases and J by 9 bases, and 23 bases separated the two germline ends. The CDR3 is made up of 16 amino acids. This chain's CDR3 is CASSFLGNREFASYTF. DNA for the CDR3: TGTGCCAGCAGTTTTTTAGGTAACAGGGAGTTTGCTAGCTACACCTTC.

J is TRBJ2-2 and V is TRBV27; D may be TRBD1 (6 bases). This CDR3 has 13 amino acids. Germline V lookup: CDR1 MNHEY, CDR2 SMNVEV (reference sequence). V shed 10 bases and J shed 2 bases, with 11 bases lying between them. DNA for the CDR3: TGTGCCACACGGGACACCAACACCGGGGAGCTGTTTTTT. Residues: CATRDTNTGELFF.

The rearrangement links TRBV5-1 to TRBJ2-7, with D tentatively TRBD1 (6 bases). The V end was cut by 1 base, the J end by 5 bases, with 10 bases between. This CDR3 region has 13 residues. The germline gives CDR1 SGHRS, CDR2 YFSETQ. The CDR3 bases are TGCGCCAGCAGCTTGCGTGGGGGCGACGAGCAGTACTTC. Its translation is CASSLRGGDEQYF.

CDR3 sequence reads: CASSLGADDSTDTQYF. CDR3 DNA sequence: TGCGCCAGCAGCTTGGGGGCAGACGACAGCACAGATACGCAGTATTTT. The genes are TRBV5-1 and TRBJ2-3; no firm D call. The CDR3 length is 16 residues. Trimming removed 0 bases from V and 0 bases from J, with 11 bases in between. Germline lookup yields CDR1 SGHRS and CDR2 YFSETQ.

The table lists this clone with many counts. This rearrangement joins TRBV6-5 to TRBJ1-5, with 12 bases that match TRBD1. Germline CDR1 is MNHEY and CDR2 is SVGAGI. Losses at the gene ends were 2 bases for V and 7 bases for J; bases not matched to a gene: 6. This CDR3 comprises 16 residues. The CDR3 is CASSYLRDRGRQPQHF. Written as DNA, the CDR3 is TGTGCCAGCAGTTACCTCCGGGACAGGGGGCGACAGCCCCAGCATTTT.

In DNA form, the CDR3 reads TGTGCCTGGAGCACTAGCGGGGTTCTCAATGAGCAGTTCTTC. Its translation: CAWSTSGVLNEQFF. The rearrangement joins TRBV30 to TRBJ2-1, with 10 nucleotides matching TRBD2. This CDR3 is 14 amino acids long. Germline V CDR1 and CDR2: GTSNPN, SVGIG (reference sequence). V was pared by 3 bases and J by 6 bases, with 5 bases of the junction left unmatched.

This chain joins TRBV19 and TRBJ2-5, with a weak D call TRBD2 (6 bases). The V end was cut by 6 bases, the J end by 5 bases, with 19 bases between. The CDR3 spans 15 residues. Germline V gene lookup returns CDR1 LNHDA and CDR2 SQIVND (reference sequence). The CDR3 sequence: CASSPARGRKETQYF. CDR3 coding DNA: TGTGCCAGTAGCCCCGCGCGGGGCCGAAAGGAGACCCAGTACTTC.

The gene calls are TRBV18 and TRBJ2-5; D is possibly TRBD1 (6 bases). Matching the DNA end better, TRBJ2-7 makes the J call doubtful. Germline V gene lookup returns CDR1 KGHSH and CDR2 LQKENI. The CDR3 is 13 amino acids. The CDR3 is CASSPQGAYEQYF. As DNA, the CDR3 is TGTGCCAGCTCACCACAGGGGGCCTACGAGCAGTACTTC.

The genes are TRBV19 and TRBJ2-7, with 7 nucleotides matching TRBD2. CDR1 and CDR2 from the germline V gene are LNHDA and SQIVND (reference sequence). Trimming at V came to 6 bases and at J to 3 bases, leaving 11 bases not matched to a gene. The CDR3 is 15 residues long. Written as DNA, the CDR3 is TGTGCCAGTAGCATGGGGGGGGGATACGTCTACGAGCAGTACTTC. It specifies CASSMGGGYVYEQYF.

V gene TRBV6-1 combines with J gene TRBJ1-2; D unresolved. The V gene's germline CDR1 is MNHNS and CDR2 SASEGT. With 6 bases removed from V and 2 bases from J, the gap between germline ends came to 10 bases. This CDR3 region has 13 residues. This CDR3 is CASSTVNNYGYTF. CDR3 nucleotide sequence: TGTGCCAGCAGCACTGTGAACAACTATGGCTACACCTTC.

This clone has more than one count but fewer than ten. The chain carries TRBV2 and TRBJ2-7; 10 bases map to TRBD2. This CDR3 has 16 amino acids. The V segment lost 0 bases and the J segment 5 bases; nucleotides outside the gene matches: 7. Looked up from germline, CDR1 is SNHLY and CDR2 is FYNNEI. The CDR3 protein is CASSEARGGTSDEQYF. The CDR3 DNA follows: TGTGCCAGCAGTGAAGCGCGGGGAGGGACTAGCGACGAGCAGTACTTC.

The V call is TRBV19, the J call TRBJ2-1; no reliable D call. This CDR3 has 14 residues. V lost 6 bases and J 13 bases, leaving 22 bases between the germline ends. From germline, CDR1 is LNHDA and CDR2 SQIVND (reference sequence). Written as DNA, the CDR3 is TGTGCCAGTAGCATACCCATCGGATCGGGTGTACAGTTCTTC. Its translation: CASSIPIGSGVQFF.

The chain joins TRBV5-1 to TRBJ1-4; D might be TRBD1 (5 bases). This CDR3 has 16 residues. CDR1 is SGHRS, CDR2 YFSETQ, per germline. V dropped 2 bases and J dropped 8 bases, with 19 bases sitting between them. The CDR3 sequence is CASSLGGTRIQEKLFF. The CDR3 DNA follows: TGCGCCAGCAGCTTAGGCGGGACCCGCATACAGGAAAAACTGTTTTTT.

The chain employs TRBV29-1 and TRBJ2-1; 10 bases map to TRBD2. This CDR3 has 15 amino acids. J lost 2 bases, V lost 5 bases, and 6 bases had no gene match. Germline CDR1 reads SQVTM; CDR2 reads ANQGSEA. Here the CDR3 reads CSVSLAGAPYNEQFF. CDR3 in DNA: TGCAGCGTTTCCCTAGCGGGAGCACCCTACAATGAGCAGTTCTTC.

The chain carries TRBV6-6 and TRBJ2-1; 11 nucleotides line up with TRBD2. The length of the CDR3 is 14 residues. V was clipped by 6 bases and J by 5 bases; unmatched bases: 3. CDR1 MNHNY and CDR2 SVGAGI come from the germline V gene (reference sequence). CDR3 in amino acids: CASRGTSGNNEQFF. The CDR3 bases are TGTGCCAGCAGAGGGACTAGCGGAAACAATGAGCAGTTCTTC.

This chain connects TRBV9 to TRBJ2-1; D might be TRBD2 (6 bases). The CDR3 has 14 amino acids. The germline gives CDR1 SGDLS, CDR2 YYNGEE. V lost 0 bases, J lost 7 bases, and 11 bases lay in between. The CDR3 sequence is CASSVGFRENEQFF. The CDR3 coding sequence is TGTGCCAGCAGCGTAGGGTTTCGGGAGAATGAGCAGTTCTTC. Based on the CDR3 plus reference TRBV9 and TRBJ2-1, the full variable domain is DSGVTQTPKHLITATGQRVTLRCSPRSGDLSVYWYQQSLDQGLQFLIQYYNGEERAKGNILERFSAQQFPDLHSELNLSSLELGDSALYFCASSVGFRENEQFFGPGTRLTVL.